A single sample gave rise to the 18 T cell receptor beta chains below, sequenced in a study of STAT3 mutations in large granular lymphocyte leukemia. Points from the study as a whole: Every T-LGLL patient had at least one immunodominant TCRbeta clonotype.

These TCRs are of unknown antigen specificity. The repertoire was sequenced with immunoSEQ multiplex PCR; TCRdb's copy has only in-frame clones and lacks some. In the table there are thousands of clones, 46% of which are singletons. Specimen: peripheral blood mononuclear cells. These receptors were taken from a woman in her 70s with T-cell large granular lymphocyte leukemia. Some clones in this sample may be carry-over from other donors' samples.

The rearrangement joins TRBV5-1 to TRBJ1-1; TRBD1 might be the D (6 bases). The CDR3 sequence is 16 residues long. Germline V gene sequence: CDR1 SGHRS, CDR2 YFSETQ. V was trimmed by 4 bases and J by 6 bases, leaving 22 bases between them. CDR3 sequence: CASSGPTGAERAEAFF. In DNA, the CDR3 is TGCGCCAGCAGCGGGCCGACAGGCGCCGAACGGGCTGAAGCTTTCTTT.

This chain joins TRBV6-6 and TRBJ2-7; D perhaps matches TRBD1 (6 bases). V was pared by 5 bases and J by 6 bases, with 11 bases between. The CDR3 length is 12 residues. From germline, CDR1 is MNHNY and CDR2 SVGAGI (reference sequence). The CDR3 region has the DNA TGTGCCAGCAGTCCTAACAGGGTCGAGCAGTACTTC. Encoded protein: CASSPNRVEQYF.

This clone was picked up a small number of times. V is TRBV5-4 and J is TRBJ2-5; 11 bases are shared with TRBD2. CDR1 SGHNT and CDR2 YYREEE come from the germline V gene (reference sequence). V shed 0 bases and J 1 base; nucleotides not matched to a gene: 2. This CDR3 contains 16 residues. For the CDR3, the DNA is TGTGCCAGCAGCTTGGGACTAGCGGGGCTCCAAGAGACCCAGTACTTC. It codes for CASSLGLAGLQETQYF.

There are a few counts of this clone. The chain is built from TRBV4-1 and TRBJ2-3; D call uncertain. V was clipped by 9 bases and J by 7 bases, with 2 bases between them. In germline, CDR1 is MGHRA, CDR2 YSYEKL. The CDR3 spans 8 residues. The CDR3 DNA is TGCGCCAGGTATACGCAGTATTTT. Protein product: CARYTQYF.

This rearrangement joins TRBV11-2 to TRBJ2-3, with D tentatively TRBD1 (5 bases). Per germline, CDR1 SGHAT and CDR2 FQNNGV. The V end lost 1 base, the J end lost 6 bases, and 20 bases lay between the germline ends. This CDR3 comprises 17 residues. The CDR3 region has the DNA TGTGCCAGCAGCTTAGTCGGTTTCGGGCAGGGAAAGGATACGCAGTATTTT. It is translated as CASSLVGFGQGKDTQYF.

The rearrangement joins TRBV5-1 to TRBJ2-2; 9 bases align to TRBD1. Germline CDR1 is SGHRS and CDR2 is YFSETQ. The CDR3 is made up of 15 amino acids. Unmatched junction bases numbered 4, after V lost 4 bases and J lost 3 bases. CDR3 in DNA: TGCGCCAGCAGCACGGACAGGGGACACACCGGGGAGCTGTTTTTT. Its protein is CASSTDRGHTGELFF.

This clone has only a few counts. The rearrangement uses TRBV7-9 and TRBJ1-2, with D possibly being TRBD1 (5 bases). Germline loops: CDR1 SEHNR, CDR2 FQNEAQ (reference sequence). The CDR3 has 15 residues. V lost 5 bases and J 4 bases, leaving 17 bases between the germline ends. The CDR3 nucleotides read TGTGCCAGCAGCGGACACAGCGGGGTAGGCTATGGCTACACCTTC. This codes for CASSGHSGVGYGYTF.

V gene TRBV30 combines with J gene TRBJ1-5; 8 nucleotides align to TRBD1. With 3 bases clipped from V and 1 base from J, the junction kept 5 bases outside the gene matches. The germline gives CDR1 GTSNPN, CDR2 SVGIG (reference sequence). The CDR3 contains 15 residues. In DNA, the CDR3 is TGTGCCTGGAGCTATCAGGGGGCGAGCAATCAGCCCCAGCATTTT. Protein product: CAWSYQGASNQPQHF.

The chain combines TRBV6-5 with TRBJ1-4; tentative D call: TRBD1 (6 bases). This CDR3 comprises 15 residues. Per the germline V gene, CDR1 is MNHEY and CDR2 is SVGAGI. The V gene lost 6 bases and the J gene lost 1 base, with 12 bases spanning the gap. The CDR3 spells CASRRGAGTNEKLFF. The CDR3 DNA follows: TGTGCCAGCAGGCGGGGGGCGGGAACTAATGAAAAACTGTTTTTT.

The chain links TRBV5-1 to TRBJ2-3; 10 bases are a match to TRBD1. The V gene end was trimmed by 4 bases and the J gene end by 1 base; junction bases not matched to a gene: 3. Germline V gene data show CDR1 as SGHRS and CDR2 as YFSETQ. The CDR3 is 15 amino acids. Here the CDR3 reads CASSPGTGGTDTQYF. CDR3 nucleotides: TGCGCCAGCAGCCCCGGGACAGGGGGCACAGATACGCAGTATTTT.

Points on this clone: The sample contains more than one DNA sequence encoding this CDR3. This chain uses TRBV4-1 with TRBJ1-1; D unresolved. CDR1 is MGHRA, CDR2 YSYEKL, per germline. V was cut by 6 bases and J by 1 base, with 6 bases left in between. CDR3 length: 12 amino acids. The DNA for the CDR3 is TGCGCCAGCAGGTTGGGGAACACTGAAGCTTTCTTT. As protein: CASRLGNTEAFF.

The rearrangement links TRBV7-9 to TRBJ2-3; a possible D gene is TRBD2 (6 bases). Trimming removed 5 bases from V and 4 bases from J, with 19 bases in between. Germline CDR1 and CDR2: SEHNR and FQNEAQ (reference sequence). The CDR3 loop spans 16 amino acids. CDR3 in DNA: TGTGCCAGCAGCCCCCCCCGGGAGACCGCTTCAGATACGCAGTATTTT. This sequence encodes CASSPPRETASDTQYF.

The chain has TRBV6-6 and TRBJ1-1; D unclear. There are 12 residues in the CDR3. Germline V gene sequence: CDR1 MNHNY, CDR2 SVGAGI (reference sequence). Between the trimmed V and J ends, which lost 2 bases and 6 bases, there was a span of 7 bases. The DNA of the CDR3 is TGTGCCAGCAGTTACCAGGACGCTGAAGCTTTCTTT. It codes for CASSYQDAEAFF.

The table lists this clone with a count of one. In DNA, the CDR3 is TGCGCCAGCAGCGGGACGGATAATGAAAAACTGTTTTTT. Encoded protein: CASSGTDNEKLFF. The rearrangement joins TRBV5-1 to TRBJ1-4; perhaps TRBD1 as D (5 bases). There are 13 residues in the CDR3. From germline, CDR1 is SGHRS and CDR2 YFSETQ. The V end was cut by 4 bases, the J end by 4 bases, with 8 bases between.

This clone turned up a few times. The chain couples TRBV4-3 to TRBJ2-7; TRBD2 matches at 7 bases. The V segment lost 0 bases and the J segment 6 bases; nucleotides outside the gene matches: 2. CDR3 length equals 13 residues. Germline loops: CDR1 LGHNA, CDR2 YSLEER. The DNA for the CDR3 is TGCGCCAGCAGCCAAGATTCGGGAGGCGAGCAGTACTTC. This sequence encodes CASSQDSGGEQYF.

The V gene is TRBV5-1, the J gene TRBJ1-4; weak D call: TRBD1 (5 bases). Trimming removed 1 base from V and 0 bases from J, with 13 bases in between. Per the germline V gene, CDR1 is SGHRS and CDR2 is YFSETQ. This CDR3 comprises 17 residues. The CDR3 nucleotides are TGCGCCAGCAGCTTGAGGGACTTTACCTCAACTAATGAAAAACTGTTTTTT. Protein sequence: CASSLRDFTSTNEKLFF.

This clone was seen only a few times. V usage is TRBV6-4 and J usage is TRBJ2-3; TRBD2 matches at 8 bases. V shed 3 bases and J 3 bases; nucleotides not matched to a gene: 5. This CDR3 region has 15 residues. Germline V gene lookup returns CDR1 MRHNA and CDR2 SNTAGT. The CDR3 nucleotides are TGTGCCAGCAGTGAGAAAGCGGGAGAGACAGATACGCAGTATTTT. It translates to CASSEKAGETDTQYF.

The rearrangement uses TRBV11-3 and TRBJ2-7, with D possibly being TRBD2 (6 bases). The CDR3 runs to 12 residues. Trimming removed 3 bases from V and 6 bases from J, with 9 bases in between. Germline lookup yields CDR1 SGHNT and CDR2 YENEEA. CDR3 sequence: CASSFRSGEQYF. The CDR3 DNA sequence: TGTGCCAGCAGCTTCCGTAGCGGCGAGCAGTACTTC.